Below are 19 T cell receptor beta chains sequenced from a single sample in a study of post-analysis software for immune sequencing data. Study-wide findings and caveats: A few TRBV segments occurring more often in patients than controls included TRBV5-6, TRBV5-1 and TRBV20-1.

These TCRs' antigens remain unknown. Unique molecular identifiers were built into the TCR beta cDNA libraries. TCRdb reanalysed the PCR reads using MiXCR and keeps one entry per CDR3 protein. The table lists some 240,000 distinct CDR3 sequences, 30% to 45% of them singletons, with around 4.8% in the top ten. The specimen sequenced was blood. These receptors were taken from a girl aged 5-17 years with multiple sclerosis.

V usage is TRBV3-1 and J usage is TRBJ2-1; D is perhaps TRBD1 or TRBD2 (5 bases each). The germline gives CDR1 LGHDT, CDR2 YNNKEL (reference sequence). The CDR3 is 15 residues long. Between the trimmed V and J ends, which lost 3 bases and 4 bases, there was a span of 13 bases. The CDR3 loop reads CASSHGDGNYNEQFF. CDR3 coding DNA: TGTGCCAGCAGCCATGGGGACGGAAATTACAATGAGCAGTTCTTC.

This clonotype was detected ten times or more. This rearrangement joins TRBV4-1 to TRBJ1-1; unclear D gene. V shed 0 bases and J shed 3 bases, with 11 bases lying between them. The CDR3 consists of 15 residues. Per germline, CDR1 MGHRA and CDR2 YSYEKL. In nucleotides, the CDR3 is TGCGCCAGCAGCCAAGATTTCTCCGGTTACACTGAAGCTTTCTTT. As protein: CASSQDFSGYTEAFF.

The chain recombines TRBV19 with TRBJ2-3, with D hard to call. V was cut by 10 bases and J by 2 bases, with 13 bases left in between. CDR1 and CDR2 from the germline V gene are LNHDA and SQIVND (reference sequence). This CDR3 has 13 amino acids. CDR3 DNA: TGTGCCAACCGTCATGGGCCCACAGATACGCAGTATTTT. Translated: CANRHGPTDTQYF. The full variable domain, rest sourced from reference TRBV19 and TRBJ2-3, is DGGITQSPKYLFRKEGQNVTLSCEQNLNHDAMYWYRQDPGQGLRLIYYSQIVNDFQKGDIAEGYSVSREKKESFPLTVTSAQKNPTAFYLCANRHGPTDTQYFGPGTRLTVL.

The rearrangement uses TRBV4-2 and TRBJ2-1, with 8 bases matching TRBD2. Germline CDR1 and CDR2: LGHNA and YNFKEQ. Losses at the gene ends were 1 base for V and 5 bases for J; bases not matched to a gene: 10. The CDR3 length is 17 residues. This CDR3 is CASSQVKISGTDNEQFF. The CDR3 DNA sequence: TGTGCCAGCAGCCAAGTGAAGATTAGCGGGACGGACAATGAGCAGTTCTTC.

The chain carries TRBV20-1 and TRBJ2-2; unclear D gene. V was trimmed by 8 bases and J by 1 base, leaving 11 bases between them. Germline CDR1 and CDR2: DFQATT and SNEGSKA (reference sequence). This CDR3 is 13 amino acids long. The CDR3 loop reads CSTKQLNTGELFF. CDR3 sequence (DNA): TGCAGTACTAAACAGCTGAACACCGGGGAGCTGTTTTTT.

The table lists this clonotype with many counts. J is TRBJ2-5 and V is TRBV4-1; weak D call: TRBD2 (6 bases). V lost 0 bases, J lost 4 bases, and 21 bases lay in between. The CDR3 length is 18 residues. Germline lookup yields CDR1 MGHRA and CDR2 YSYEKL. In nucleotides, the CDR3 is TGCGCCAGCAGCCAAGACACCACGGCGGGACGTCTGGGAGAGACCCAGTACTTC. Amino acids: CASSQDTTAGRLGETQYF.

This rearrangement joins TRBV3-1 to TRBJ1-2, with D unclear. The CDR3 has 14 residues. V lost 0 bases to trimming and J lost 4 bases, with 9 bases between them. Germline CDR1 LGHDT, CDR2 YNNKEL (reference sequence). The CDR3 here is CASSQEGSSYGYTF. The CDR3 coding sequence is TGTGCCAGCAGCCAAGAGGGGAGCAGCTATGGCTACACCTTC.

V gene TRBV7-9 combines with J gene TRBJ2-5; 9 bases align to TRBD1. V lost 3 bases and J lost 11; bases outside the gene matches: 13. Per germline, CDR1 SEHNR and CDR2 FQNEAQ (reference sequence). The CDR3 covers 15 residues. The CDR3: CASSFYGQGNHEQYF. In nucleotides, the CDR3 is TGTGCCAGCAGCTTCTATGGACAGGGGAACCATGAGCAGTACTTC.

The sample holds a few counts of this clonotype. This clone may be a read error of a much larger clone one base away. V gene TRBV6-2 or TRBV6-3 combines with J gene TRBJ2-1; D is ambiguous. The DNA end favors TRBJ2-7, so the J call may be wrong. Germline V gene sequence: CDR1 MNHEY, CDR2 SVGEGT. CDR3 size: 16 residues. The CDR3 loop reads CASSYNAWSSYNEQYF. The CDR3 nucleotides are TGTGCCAGCAGTTACAACGCATGGAGCTCCTACAATGAGCAGTACTTC.

With regard to this clonotype: A much larger clone is a single base away; this may be a read error. The gene calls are TRBV12-5 and TRBJ1-2; a possible D gene is TRBD1 (6 bases). V lost 4 bases to trimming and J lost 8 bases, with 20 bases between them. The CDR3 loop spans 15 amino acids. In germline, CDR1 is LGHNT, CDR2 FRNRAP. CDR3 sequence: CASGSGLRGAYGYTF. In DNA, the CDR3 is TGTGCTAGTGGTTCGGGCCTCCGGGGGGCCTACGGCTACACCTTC.

Points on this clonotype: A read error may be the cause here, since a much bigger clone is one base away. The rearrangement uses TRBV11-2 and TRBJ2-1, with 11 bases fitting TRBD2. Germline V CDR1 and CDR2: SGHAT, FQNNGV. V lost 5 bases and J lost 4; bases outside the gene matches: 7. The CDR3 covers 16 residues. In DNA, the CDR3 is TGTGCCAGCAGCGTACTAGCGGGGGTCCTTTACAATGAGCAGTTCTTC. Translation gives CASSVLAGVLYNEQFF.

This clonotype was recorded at least ten times. The chain carries TRBV4-1 and TRBJ2-7, with D hard to call. This CDR3 has 14 residues. Germline CDR1 is MGHRA and CDR2 is YSYEKL. V was pared by 1 base and J by 2 bases, with 9 bases between. The CDR3 loop is CASSQGTGTYEQYF. The CDR3 DNA is TGCGCCAGCAGCCAAGGAACGGGTACCTACGAGCAGTACTTC.

This clonotype occurred many times. CDR3 nucleotides: TGTGCCAGCAGTGAAACGGGCGGGAAGATTTACAATGAGCAGTTCTTC. Translating gives CASSETGGKIYNEQFF. The genes are TRBV25-1 and TRBJ2-1; D possibly corresponds to TRBD2 (6 bases). Trimming stripped 2 bases from V and 4 bases from J, with 15 bases between. The CDR3 is made up of 16 amino acids. Germline CDR1 reads MGHDK; CDR2 reads SYGVNS.

This clonotype was counted a single time. The rearrangement links TRBV19 to TRBJ2-4; 7 bases agree with TRBD1. The trim removed 5 bases at V and 1 base at J, leaving 8 bases unmatched. This CDR3 has 16 residues. From germline, CDR1 is LNHDA and CDR2 SQIVND (reference sequence). In nucleotides, the CDR3 is TGTGCCAGTAGTCCAAGACAGGGCGGGGCCAAAAACATTCAGTACTTC. Translated, it gives CASSPRQGGAKNIQYF.

The rearrangement joins TRBV28 to TRBJ2-1, with 13 bases aligning to TRBD2. The CDR3 is 16 amino acids. Trimming cost V 2 bases and J 7 bases; bases outside gene matches: 5. In germline, CDR1 is MDHEN, CDR2 SYDVKM. The CDR3 coding sequence is TGTGCCAGCAGTTTACCCGGGACTAGCGGGAAGAATGAGCAGTTCTTC. As protein: CASSLPGTSGKNEQFF.

The rearrangement uses TRBV7-2 and TRBJ2-5; D is possibly TRBD2 (5 bases). Germline V gene lookup returns CDR1 SGHTA and CDR2 FQGNSA. The CDR3 totals 11 residues. V lost 4 bases, J lost 11 bases, and 11 bases lay in between. CDR3 bases: TGTGCCAGCAGCTCACAAAGGGAGCAGTACTTC. This gives the protein CASSSQREQYF.

The chain carries TRBV5-1 and TRBJ2-2; no definite D call. The CDR3 loop spans 9 amino acids. V shed 6 bases and J shed 6 bases, with 0 bases lying between them. CDR1 and CDR2 from the germline V gene are SGHRS and YFSETQ. The CDR3 sequence is CASTGELFF. The CDR3 bases are TGCGCCAGCACCGGGGAGCTGTTTTTT.

This clonotype was picked up many times. The CDR3, as DNA: TGCGCCAGCTCAACTGTCGGGGGCCACACAGATACGCAGTATTTT. Protein: CASSTVGGHTDTQYF. The V call is TRBV4-1, the J call TRBJ2-3; the D call may be TRBD1 or TRBD2 (6 bases each). This CDR3 is built from 15 residues. With 8 bases removed from V and 2 bases from J, the gap between germline ends came to 17 bases. From germline, CDR1 is MGHRA and CDR2 YSYEKL.

This clonotype appeared once. A single base separates this from a much larger clone, so it may be a read error. V usage is TRBV3-1 and J usage is TRBJ2-1, with a possible D match to TRBD2 (5 bases). The CDR3 length is 13 residues. CDR1 is LGHDT, CDR2 YNNKEL, per germline (reference sequence). Trimming cost V 4 bases and J 5 bases, with 9 bases left between them. The CDR3 is CASSRVGDNEQFF. DNA for the CDR3: TGTGCCAGCAGCCGGGTGGGAGACAATGAGCAGTTCTTC.